The rows below give T cell receptor beta chains drawn from one sample of a study of T cells in Graves' hyperthyroidism and ophthalmopathy. TCRdb ran MiXCR on the multiplex PCR reads and lists one entry per CDR3 protein. The sample consists of some 600,000 distinct CDR3 sequences, 46% of them appearing once. The sequencing sample was made of peripheral blood or thyroid tissue (not recorded which). These receptors came from a young woman with Graves' hyperthyroidism. CDR3s include the opening cysteine and the closing phenylalanine or tryptophan. A D gene is named only where the DNA matches it firmly. For some rows the clone size is stated as once, few or many, or as a class when expanded; others skip it.

cdr3_nt,cdr3_aa,d_call,clone_size,v_call,j_call
TGCGCCAGCAGCTTGGGACAGGGCTACCAAGAGACCCAGTACTTC,CASSLGQGYQETQYF,TRBD1,few,TRBV5-1,TRBJ2-5
TGTGCCAGCAGTTTTATGGGACAGCCCCAGCATTTT,CASSFMGQPQHF,NA,NA,TRBV12-3/TRBV12-4,TRBJ1-5
TGTGCCACCATGGCGGGGGGCACCGGGGAGCTGTTTTTT,CATMAGGTGELFF,TRBD2,few,TRBV24-1,TRBJ2-2
TGTGCCATCAGTCAACAGGCAAGCTATGGCTACACCTTC,CAISQQASYGYTF,NA,NA,TRBV10-3,TRBJ1-2
TGTGCCACCGCAGATGGACTAGCGGGAGGGATCTCCGAGCAGTACTTC,CATADGLAGGISEQYF,TRBD2,NA,TRBV19,TRBJ2-7
TGTGCCACCAGTGATTTGTCTAGCGGACAAACAGATACGCAGTATTTT,CATSDLSSGQTDTQYF,TRBD2,NA,TRBV24-1,TRBJ2-3
TGTGCCACCACGGGACCCCTCCAGGAGACCCAGTACTTC,CATTGPLQETQYF,NA,NA,TRBV15,TRBJ2-5
TGTGCCAGCAGCGTGTCGGGACAGGGGGCCAATCAGCCCCAGCATTTT,CASSVSGQGANQPQHF,TRBD1,few,TRBV5-4,TRBJ1-5
TGTGCCAGCACCCCCCCGGACAGGGGGGTCTATGGCTACACCTTC,CASTPPDRGVYGYTF,TRBD1,NA,TRBV7-9,TRBJ1-2
TGCGCCAGCAGCGCGAAACAGGGGGGGTCCCTCGGCTTC,CASSAKQGGSLGF,TRBD1,NA,TRBV10-2,TRBJ1-2
TGTGCCAGTAGCCAGGGTGGGGCAGGGAGAGACTACGAGCAGTACTTC,CASSQGGAGRDYEQYF,NA,many,TRBV25-1,TRBJ2-7
TGTGCCAGCAGTGCAGGTCTAGCTGGGAGCACAGATACGCAGTATTTT,CASSAGLAGSTDTQYF,NA,NA,TRBV6-6,TRBJ2-3
TGTGCCAGCAGTCAAGGACAGAACTATTACGAGCAGTACTTC,CASSQGQNYYEQYF,NA,NA,TRBV2,TRBJ2-7
TGTGCCAGCAGCTTAGACCCCGACGAAGCTTTCTTT,CASSLDPDEAFF,NA,many,TRBV7-9,TRBJ1-1
TGTGCCATCAGTCCACTAGCCCCCTCCTACGAGCAGTACTTC,CAISPLAPSYEQYF,NA,NA,TRBV10-3,TRBJ2-7
TGTGCCAGCAGTTCTCTGACAGGGCGTAACACTGAAGCTTTCTTT,CASSSLTGRNTEAFF,TRBD1,few,TRBV25-1,TRBJ1-1
TGCAGCGTCCGAGACAGGGAGGCCGGGGAGCTGTTTTTT,CSVRDREAGELFF,NA,NA,TRBV29-1,TRBJ2-2
TGTGCCAGCAGCTCACCCACGGGAGGGTATTCCACTGAAGCTTTCTTT,CASSSPTGGYSTEAFF,NA,NA,TRBV7-8,TRBJ1-1
TGTGCCAGCAGCCAATCGGTGCAGGGGCAGGGTGAAGCTTTCTTT,CASSQSVQGQGEAFF,NA,many,TRBV14,TRBJ1-1
TGTGCCACCAGTGATATAAGGCTAGCCGACAACACCGGGGAGCTGTTTTTT,CATSDIRLADNTGELFF,NA,many,TRBV24-1,TRBJ2-2
TGTGCCAGCAGTTGGACGGTCTTGGGAAGCACCGGGGAGCTGTTTTTT,CASSWTVLGSTGELFF,NA,NA,TRBV11-2,TRBJ2-2
TGCAGCGCAGCCGGGACAGGGTTCGGTGGCTACACCTTC,CSAAGTGFGGYTF,TRBD1,few,TRBV29-1,TRBJ1-2
TGTGCCAGCAGGGGGACAGCTAGCAATCAGCCCCAGCATTTT,CASRGTASNQPQHF,TRBD1,many,TRBV2,TRBJ1-5
TGTGCCAGTAGTGGGAGGGGGCCCGGCAATCAGCCCCAGCATTTT,CASSGRGPGNQPQHF,TRBD1,NA,TRBV19,TRBJ1-5
TGTGCCAGCTTACGGGATGGAACTAATGAAAAACTGTTTTTT,CASLRDGTNEKLFF,NA,few,TRBV2,TRBJ1-4
TGTGCCACCAGTGTACTAGCAGACTACTACAATGAGCAGTTCTTC,CATSVLADYYNEQFF,NA,many,TRBV15,TRBJ2-1
TGTGCCAGCAGCCAACACAGGGCCTTCGGTGGCTACACCTTC,CASSQHRAFGGYTF,NA,many,TRBV7-9,TRBJ1-2
TGTGCTACTCACCCCGGGACAGTGGGGGAGACCCAGTACTTC,CATHPGTVGETQYF,TRBD1,NA,TRBV24-1,TRBJ2-5
TGTGCCAGCAGCCCCGCCCCCAAGGGAAAGCACGAGACCCAGTACTTC,CASSPAPKGKHETQYF,NA,NA,TRBV7-2,TRBJ2-5
TGTGCCAGCAGCTTAACGTGGGGGTCCGAGCAGTACTTC,CASSLTWGSEQYF,NA,NA,TRBV25-1,TRBJ2-7
TGTGCCAGCAGCCCCCGGACCTTATACCAAGAGACCCAGTACTTC,CASSPRTLYQETQYF,NA,few,TRBV7-9,TRBJ2-5
TGCAGCGTGGCCTGGGCGACGGGGGACGACTATGGCTACACCTTC,CSVAWATGDDYGYTF,NA,NA,TRBV29-1,TRBJ1-2
TGTGCCAGCAGCCAAGCAGGGCGACATTCGTACCAAGAGACCCAGTACTTC,CASSQAGRHSYQETQYF,NA,NA,TRBV7-3,TRBJ2-5
TGTGCCAGCAGCACGGACAGGGCGGGGGAGCAGTACTTC,CASSTDRAGEQYF,TRBD1,NA,TRBV7-9,TRBJ2-7
TGTGCCAGCAGCTTATACCGTCCCTATGGCTACACCTTC,CASSLYRPYGYTF,NA,many,TRBV7-8,TRBJ1-2
TGTGCCATCAGTGAGTCGTACGATGAGAGGGAAAAACTGTTTTTT,CAISESYDEREKLFF,NA,many,TRBV10-3,TRBJ1-4
TGTGCCAGCAGTGAACTGGCGGGAGGGGACAATGAGCAGTTCTTC,CASSELAGGDNEQFF,TRBD2,few,TRBV25-1,TRBJ2-1
TGTGCCAGCAGTTACGGGCCTGGGGCCAACGTCCTGACTTTC,CASSYGPGANVLTF,NA,many,TRBV7-2,TRBJ2-6
TGTGTCATCAGTGGACCCCCAAGGGATTGGTACGAGCAGTACTTC,CVISGPPRDWYEQYF,NA,NA,TRBV10-3,TRBJ2-7
TGCAGCGTTCGGGACAGTTCCGAGCAGTACTTC,CSVRDSSEQYF,TRBD1,NA,TRBV29-1,TRBJ2-7
TGCAGCGCTTTAGAGGGAGGCTACACCTTC,CSALEGGYTF,NA,many,TRBV29-1,TRBJ1-2
TGCAGTGACCTCGGTGGAAACACCATATATTTT,CSDLGGNTIYF,NA,NA,TRBV29-1,TRBJ1-3
TGTGCCAGTCTAAAACCGGGACTAGCGAAAGAGACCCAGTACTTC,CASLKPGLAKETQYF,TRBD2,few,TRBV2,TRBJ2-5
TGTGCCACCAGCGGACACGGACGGTATAATTCACCCCTCCACTTT,CATSGHGRYNSPLHF,NA,NA,TRBV15,TRBJ1-6